What follows is one T cell receptor (beta chain) and its context. Its specificity is unknown. This specimen comes from a study of cytomegalovirus exposure and HLA in healthy donors. Study at large: From donors who were HLA-typed, an early data release held about 85 million unique TCRs. Findings and caveats of the study: Several top significant clusters appeared, in a later analysis, to be linked to common viral pathogens.

The germline V gene has CDR1 MNHEY and CDR2 SMNVEV (reference sequence). With V trimmed by 2 bases and J by 1 base, 6 bases remained unmatched. The CDR3 sequence is 16 residues long. The PCR contained 60 Vbeta and 13 Jbeta primers. Using immunoSEQ multiplex PCR, the repertoire was profiled, and TCRdb retains in-frame clones only, with some absent. The sample contains more than 150,000 clones, 87% of which appear only once. The receptor was derived from a girl less than two years old in good health and CMV-seronegative. Material for sequencing was PBMCs. The J gene is TRBJ2-7, the V gene TRBV27, with 9 bases aligning to TRBD1. CDR3 residues: CASSLLSGQGSYEQYF. CDR3 bases: TGTGCCAGCAGTTTACTCTCGGGACAGGGATCCTACGAGCAGTACTTC.